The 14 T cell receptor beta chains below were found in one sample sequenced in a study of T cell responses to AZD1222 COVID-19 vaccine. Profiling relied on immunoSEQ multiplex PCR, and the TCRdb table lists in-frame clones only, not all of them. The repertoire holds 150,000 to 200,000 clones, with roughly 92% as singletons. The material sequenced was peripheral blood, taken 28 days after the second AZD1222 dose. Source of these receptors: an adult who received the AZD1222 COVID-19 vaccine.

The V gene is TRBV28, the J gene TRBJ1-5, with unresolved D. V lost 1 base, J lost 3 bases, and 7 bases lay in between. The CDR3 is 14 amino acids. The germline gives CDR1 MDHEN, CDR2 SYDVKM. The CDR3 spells CASSLYRDNQPQHF. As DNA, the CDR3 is TGTGCCAGCAGTTTATATAGGGACAATCAGCCCCAGCATTTT. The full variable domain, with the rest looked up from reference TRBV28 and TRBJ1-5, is DVKVTQSSRYLVKRTGEKVFLECVQDMDHENMFWYRQDPGLGLRLIYFSYDVKMKEKGDIPEGYSVSREKKERFSLILESASTNQTSMYLCASSLYRDNQPQHFGDGTRLSIL.

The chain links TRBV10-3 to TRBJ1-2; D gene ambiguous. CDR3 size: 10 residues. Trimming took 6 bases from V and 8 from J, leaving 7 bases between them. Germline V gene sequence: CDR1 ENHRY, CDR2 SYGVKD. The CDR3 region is CAIRETGYTF. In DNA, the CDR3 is TGTGCCATCAGGGAGACGGGCTACACCTTC.

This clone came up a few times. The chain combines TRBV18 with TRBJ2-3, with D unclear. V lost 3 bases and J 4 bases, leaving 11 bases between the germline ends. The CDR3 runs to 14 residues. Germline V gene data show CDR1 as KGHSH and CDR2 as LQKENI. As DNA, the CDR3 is TGTGCCAGCTCACCCATCATCAGCCCAGATACGCAGTATTTT. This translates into CASSPIISPDTQYF.

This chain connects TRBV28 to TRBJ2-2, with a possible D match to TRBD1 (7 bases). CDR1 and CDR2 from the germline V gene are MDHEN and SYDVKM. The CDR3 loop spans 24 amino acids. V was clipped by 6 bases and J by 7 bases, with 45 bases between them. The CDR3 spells CASRTRGTARGRNLFGGNNGELFF. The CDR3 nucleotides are TGTGCCAGCAGGACCCGTGGGACAGCGCGAGGCCGCAATCTTTTTGGCGGGAATAACGGGGAGCTGTTTTTT. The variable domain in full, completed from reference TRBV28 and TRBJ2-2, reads DVKVTQSSRYLVKRTGEKVFLECVQDMDHENMFWYRQDPGLGLRLIYFSYDVKMKEKGDIPEGYSVSREKKERFSLILESASTNQTSMYLCASRTRGTARGRNLFGGNNGELFFGEGSRLTVL.

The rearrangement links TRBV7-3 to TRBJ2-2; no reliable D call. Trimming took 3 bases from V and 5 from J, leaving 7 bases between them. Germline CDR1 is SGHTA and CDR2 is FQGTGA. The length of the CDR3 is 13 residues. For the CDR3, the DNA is TGTGCCAGCAGCTTCGCCGGGACCGGGGAGCTGTTTTTT. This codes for CASSFAGTGELFF.

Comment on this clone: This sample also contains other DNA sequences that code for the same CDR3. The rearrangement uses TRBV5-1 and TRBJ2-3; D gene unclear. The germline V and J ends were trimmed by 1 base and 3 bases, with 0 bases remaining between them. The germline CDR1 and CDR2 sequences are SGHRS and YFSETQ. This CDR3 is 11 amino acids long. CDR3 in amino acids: CASSLTDTQYF. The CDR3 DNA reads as TGCGCCAGCAGCTTGACAGATACGCAGTATTTT. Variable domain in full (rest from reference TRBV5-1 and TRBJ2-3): KAGVTQTPRYLIKTRGQQVTLSCSPISGHRSVSWYQQTPGQGLQFLFEYFSETQRNKGNFPGRFSGRQFSNSRSEMNVSTLELGDSALYLCASSLTDTQYFGPGTRLTVL.

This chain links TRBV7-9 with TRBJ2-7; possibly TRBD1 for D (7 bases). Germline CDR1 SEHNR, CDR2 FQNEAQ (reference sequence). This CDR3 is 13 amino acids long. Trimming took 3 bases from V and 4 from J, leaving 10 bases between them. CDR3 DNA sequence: TGTGCCAGCAGCTTGACAGGGAGGTACGAGCAGTACTTC. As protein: CASSLTGRYEQYF.

The CDR3 sequence is CSLGAGGYTF. CDR3 nucleotide sequence: TGCAGTTTAGGGGCGGGCGGCTACACCTTC. The chain has TRBV20-1 and TRBJ1-2; D may be TRBD1 (5 bases). Germline CDR1 and CDR2: DFQATT and SNEGSKA (reference sequence). The V end was cut by 8 bases, the J end by 8 bases, with 12 bases between. This CDR3 has 10 amino acids.

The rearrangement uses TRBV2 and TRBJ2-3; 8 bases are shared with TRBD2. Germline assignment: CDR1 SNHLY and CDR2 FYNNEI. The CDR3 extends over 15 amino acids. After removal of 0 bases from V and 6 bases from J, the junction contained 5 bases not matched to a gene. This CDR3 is CASSEAGTRVDTQYF. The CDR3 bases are TGTGCCAGCAGTGAAGCGGGGACTAGAGTTGATACGCAGTATTTT.

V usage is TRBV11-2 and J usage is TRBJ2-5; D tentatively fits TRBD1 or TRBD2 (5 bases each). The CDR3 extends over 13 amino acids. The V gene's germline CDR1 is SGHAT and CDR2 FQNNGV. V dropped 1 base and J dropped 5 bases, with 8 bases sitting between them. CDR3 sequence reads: CASSLGGWETQYF. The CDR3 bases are TGTGCCAGCAGCTTAGGGGGGTGGGAGACCCAGTACTTC.

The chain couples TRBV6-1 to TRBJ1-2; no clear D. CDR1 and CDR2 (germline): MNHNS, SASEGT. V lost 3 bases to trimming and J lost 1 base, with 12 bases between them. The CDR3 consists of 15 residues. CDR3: CASSDPRSNNYGYTF. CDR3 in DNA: TGTGCCAGCAGTGACCCACGGAGTAATAACTATGGCTACACCTTC.

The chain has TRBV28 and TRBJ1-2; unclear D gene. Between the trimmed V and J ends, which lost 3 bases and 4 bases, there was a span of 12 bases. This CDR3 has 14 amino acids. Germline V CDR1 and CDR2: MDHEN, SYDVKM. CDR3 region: CASSFFEGSYGYTF. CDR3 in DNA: TGTGCCAGCAGTTTTTTCGAGGGATCCTATGGCTACACCTTC.

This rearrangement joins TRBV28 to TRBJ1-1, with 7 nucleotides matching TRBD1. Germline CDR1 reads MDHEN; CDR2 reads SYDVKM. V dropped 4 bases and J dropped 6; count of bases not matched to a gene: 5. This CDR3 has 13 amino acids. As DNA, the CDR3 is TGTGCCAGCAGTTCTACAGGGGTCGCTGAAGCTTTCTTT. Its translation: CASSSTGVAEAFF.

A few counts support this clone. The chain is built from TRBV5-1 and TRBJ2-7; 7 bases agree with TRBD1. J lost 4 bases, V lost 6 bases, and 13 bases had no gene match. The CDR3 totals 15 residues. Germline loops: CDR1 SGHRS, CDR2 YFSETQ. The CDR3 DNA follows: TGCGCCAGCACCCCAAGCCCGGGACAGCCTTACGAGCAGTACTTC. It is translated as CASTPSPGQPYEQYF.